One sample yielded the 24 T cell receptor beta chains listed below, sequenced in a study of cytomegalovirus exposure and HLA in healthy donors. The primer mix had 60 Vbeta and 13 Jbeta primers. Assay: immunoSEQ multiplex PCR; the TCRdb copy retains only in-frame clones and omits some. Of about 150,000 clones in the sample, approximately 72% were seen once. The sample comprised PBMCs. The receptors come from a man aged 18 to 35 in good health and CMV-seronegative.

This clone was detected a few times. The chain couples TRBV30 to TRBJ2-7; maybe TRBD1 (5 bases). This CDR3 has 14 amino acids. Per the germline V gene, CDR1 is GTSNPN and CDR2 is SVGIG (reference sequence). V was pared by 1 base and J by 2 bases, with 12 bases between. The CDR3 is CAWSGEQVPYEQYF. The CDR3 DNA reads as TGTGCCTGGAGTGGGGAACAGGTTCCCTACGAGCAGTACTTC.

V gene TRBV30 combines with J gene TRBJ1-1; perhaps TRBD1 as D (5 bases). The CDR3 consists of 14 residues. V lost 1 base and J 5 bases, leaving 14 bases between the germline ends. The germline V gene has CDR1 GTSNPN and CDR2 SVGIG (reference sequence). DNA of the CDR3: TGTGCCTGGAGTGCCCCGGGGGGGGGAACTGAAGCTTTCTTT. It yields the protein CAWSAPGGGTEAFF. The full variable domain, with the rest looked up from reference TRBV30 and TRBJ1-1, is SQTIHQWPATLVQPVGSPLSLECTVEGTSNPNLYWYRQAAGRGLQLLFYSVGIGQISSEVPQNLSASRPQDRQFILSSKKLLLSDSGFYLCAWSAPGGGTEAFFGQGTRLTVV.

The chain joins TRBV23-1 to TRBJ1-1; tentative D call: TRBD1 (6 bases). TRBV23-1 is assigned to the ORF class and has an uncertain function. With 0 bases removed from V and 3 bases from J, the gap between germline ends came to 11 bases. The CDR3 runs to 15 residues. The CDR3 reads CASSQSHDRYTEAFF. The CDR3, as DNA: TGCGCCAGCAGTCAATCGCATGACAGGTACACTGAAGCTTTCTTT.

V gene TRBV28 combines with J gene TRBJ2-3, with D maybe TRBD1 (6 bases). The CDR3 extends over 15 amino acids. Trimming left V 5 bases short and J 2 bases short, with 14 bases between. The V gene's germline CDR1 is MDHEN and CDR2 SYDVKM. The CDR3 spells CASSQDRPNTDTQYF. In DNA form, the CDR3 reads TGTGCCAGCAGTCAGGACAGACCTAACACAGATACGCAGTATTTT.

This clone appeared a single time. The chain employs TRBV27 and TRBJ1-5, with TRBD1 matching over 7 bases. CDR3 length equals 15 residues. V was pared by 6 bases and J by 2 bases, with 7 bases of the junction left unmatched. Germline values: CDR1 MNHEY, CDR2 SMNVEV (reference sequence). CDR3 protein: CASSTDRVGNQPQHF. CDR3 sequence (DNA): TGTGCCAGCAGCACAGACAGGGTTGGCAATCAGCCCCAGCATTTT.

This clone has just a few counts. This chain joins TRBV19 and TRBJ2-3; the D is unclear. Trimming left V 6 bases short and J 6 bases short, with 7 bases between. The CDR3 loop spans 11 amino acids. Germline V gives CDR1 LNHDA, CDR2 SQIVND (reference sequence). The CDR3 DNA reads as TGTGCCAGTAGAGAGGAGGATACGCAGTATTTT. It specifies CASREEDTQYF. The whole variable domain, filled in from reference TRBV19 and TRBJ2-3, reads DGGITQSPKYLFRKEGQNVTLSCEQNLNHDAMYWYRQDPGQGLRLIYYSQIVNDFQKGDIAEGYSVSREKKESFPLTVTSAQKNPTAFYLCASREEDTQYFGPGTRLTVL.

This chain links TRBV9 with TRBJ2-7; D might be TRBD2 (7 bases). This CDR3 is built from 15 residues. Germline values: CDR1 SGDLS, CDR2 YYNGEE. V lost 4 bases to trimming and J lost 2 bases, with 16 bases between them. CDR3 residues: CASSIKAGAPYEQYF. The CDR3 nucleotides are TGTGCCAGCAGCATAAAGGCGGGGGCCCCCTACGAGCAGTACTTC.

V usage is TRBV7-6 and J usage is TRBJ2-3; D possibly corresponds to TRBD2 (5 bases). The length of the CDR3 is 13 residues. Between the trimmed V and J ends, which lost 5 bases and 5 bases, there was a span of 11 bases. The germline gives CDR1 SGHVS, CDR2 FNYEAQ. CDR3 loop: CASSPLGLDTQYF. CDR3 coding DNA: TGTGCCAGCAGCCCCCTCGGACTAGATACGCAGTATTTT.

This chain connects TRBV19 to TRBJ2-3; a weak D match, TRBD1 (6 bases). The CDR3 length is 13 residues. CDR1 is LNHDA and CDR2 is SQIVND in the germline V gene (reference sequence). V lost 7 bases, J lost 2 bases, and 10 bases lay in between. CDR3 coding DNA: TGTGCCAGTACGGACAGCTTCACAGATACGCAGTATTTT. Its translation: CASTDSFTDTQYF.

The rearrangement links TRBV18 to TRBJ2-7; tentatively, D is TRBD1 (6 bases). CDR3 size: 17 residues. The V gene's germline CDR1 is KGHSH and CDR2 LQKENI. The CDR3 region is CASSRSGSGHTLNERYV. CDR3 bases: TGTGCCAGCTCACGATCAGGTTCGGGACATACCCTAAACGAGCGGTACGTC.

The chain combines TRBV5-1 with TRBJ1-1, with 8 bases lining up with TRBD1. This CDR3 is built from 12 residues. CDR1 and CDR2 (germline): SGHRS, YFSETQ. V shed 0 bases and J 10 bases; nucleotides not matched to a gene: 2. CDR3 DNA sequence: TGCGCCAGCAGCTTGGGACAGGGGCGAGCTTTCTTT. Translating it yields CASSLGQGRAFF.

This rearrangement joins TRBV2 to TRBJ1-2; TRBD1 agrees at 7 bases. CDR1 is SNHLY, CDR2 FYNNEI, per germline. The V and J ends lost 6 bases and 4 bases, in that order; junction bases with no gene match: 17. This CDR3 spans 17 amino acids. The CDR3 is CASRGWTGALRGYGYTF. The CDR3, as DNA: TGTGCCAGCAGAGGGTGGACAGGAGCTCTGAGAGGCTATGGCTACACCTTC.

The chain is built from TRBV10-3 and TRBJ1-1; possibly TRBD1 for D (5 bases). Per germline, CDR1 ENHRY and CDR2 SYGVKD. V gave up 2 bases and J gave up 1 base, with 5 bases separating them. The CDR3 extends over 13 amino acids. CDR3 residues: CAISEQGNTEAFF. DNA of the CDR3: TGTGCCATCAGTGAGCAGGGGAACACTGAAGCTTTCTTT.

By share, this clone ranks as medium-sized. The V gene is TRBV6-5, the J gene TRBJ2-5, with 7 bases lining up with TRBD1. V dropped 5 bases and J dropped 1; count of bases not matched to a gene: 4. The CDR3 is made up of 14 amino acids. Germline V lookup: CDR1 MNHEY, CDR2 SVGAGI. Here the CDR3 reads CASSPWDSQETQYF. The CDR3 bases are TGTGCCAGCAGTCCATGGGACAGCCAAGAGACCCAGTACTTC.

CDR3: CASSFLQGAGDPYGYTF. Here the CDR3 DNA reads TGTGCCAGCAGTTTCCTACAGGGTGCCGGAGACCCCTATGGCTACACCTTC. The chain couples TRBV27 to TRBJ1-2; maybe TRBD1 (6 bases). With 3 bases removed from V and 4 bases from J, the gap between germline ends came to 21 bases. CDR3 length: 17 amino acids. Germline V CDR1 and CDR2: MNHEY, SMNVEV (reference sequence).

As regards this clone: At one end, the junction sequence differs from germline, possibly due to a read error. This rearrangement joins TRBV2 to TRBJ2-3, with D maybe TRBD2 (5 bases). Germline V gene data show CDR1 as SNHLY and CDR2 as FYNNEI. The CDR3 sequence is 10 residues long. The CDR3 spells CTSSGDTQYF. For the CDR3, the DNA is TGTACCAGCAGCGGAGATACGCAGTATTTT.

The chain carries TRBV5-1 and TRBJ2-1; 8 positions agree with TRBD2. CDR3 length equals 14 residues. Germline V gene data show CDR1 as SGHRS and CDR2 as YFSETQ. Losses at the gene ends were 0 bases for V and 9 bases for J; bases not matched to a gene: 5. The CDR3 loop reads CASSLGAGGVEQFF. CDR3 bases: TGCGCCAGCAGCTTGGGGGCGGGGGGTGTTGAGCAGTTCTTC.

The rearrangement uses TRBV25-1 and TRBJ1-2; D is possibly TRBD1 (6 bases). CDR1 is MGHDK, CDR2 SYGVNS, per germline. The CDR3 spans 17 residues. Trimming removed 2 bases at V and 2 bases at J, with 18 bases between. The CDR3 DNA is TGTGCCAGCAGTGAAGGAACAGGGCTTCCGAGGAACTATGGCTACACCTTC. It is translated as CASSEGTGLPRNYGYTF.

CDR3 DNA: TGCGCCAGCAGCCATCATCTAGCCCTCAGTGAGCAGTTCTTC. Residues: CASSHHLALSEQFF. This chain connects TRBV4-1 to TRBJ2-1, with TRBD2 as a possible D gene (5 bases). The germline gives CDR1 MGHRA, CDR2 YSYEKL. The CDR3 length is 14 residues. Trimming cost V 3 bases and J 9 bases, with 15 bases left between them.

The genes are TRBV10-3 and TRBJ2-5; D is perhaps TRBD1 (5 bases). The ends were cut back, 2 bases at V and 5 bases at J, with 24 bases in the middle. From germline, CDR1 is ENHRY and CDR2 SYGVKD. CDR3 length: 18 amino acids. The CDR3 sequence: CAISEGNGARGPLETQYF. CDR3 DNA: TGTGCCATCAGTGAGGGTAATGGGGCAAGGGGCCCCTTGGAGACCCAGTACTTC.

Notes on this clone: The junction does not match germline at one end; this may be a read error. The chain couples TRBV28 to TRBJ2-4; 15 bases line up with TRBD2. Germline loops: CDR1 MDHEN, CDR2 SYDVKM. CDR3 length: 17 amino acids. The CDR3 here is CASSSPGTSGGYNSQYF. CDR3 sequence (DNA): TGTGCCAGCAGTTCACCCGGGACTAGCGGGGGGTATAACAGTCAGTACTTC.

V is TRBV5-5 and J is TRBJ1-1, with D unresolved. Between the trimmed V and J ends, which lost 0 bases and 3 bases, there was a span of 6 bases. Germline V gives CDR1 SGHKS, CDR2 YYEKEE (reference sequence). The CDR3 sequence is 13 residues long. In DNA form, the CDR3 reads TGTGCCAGCAGCTTGGAGCGGGACACTGAAGCTTTCTTT. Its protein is CASSLERDTEAFF.

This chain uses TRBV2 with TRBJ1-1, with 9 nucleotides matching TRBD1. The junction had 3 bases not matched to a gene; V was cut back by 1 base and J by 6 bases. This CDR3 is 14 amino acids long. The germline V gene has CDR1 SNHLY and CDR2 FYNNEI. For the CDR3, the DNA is TGTGCCAGCAGTGAAGATTACAGGGGGCCTGAAGCTTTCTTT. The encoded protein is CASSEDYRGPEAFF.

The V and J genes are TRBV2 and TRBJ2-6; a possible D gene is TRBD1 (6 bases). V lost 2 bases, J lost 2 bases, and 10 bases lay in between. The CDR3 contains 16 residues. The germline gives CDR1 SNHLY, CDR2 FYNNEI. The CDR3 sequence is CASSELGAAGANVLTF. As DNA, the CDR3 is TGTGCCAGCAGTGAACTGGGGGCGGCTGGGGCCAACGTCCTGACTTTC.